Included here is one T cell receptor (beta chain) sequence, with context. The sample holds a few counts of this clonotype. Its antigen remains undetermined. No base quality information exists; no much larger clone differs at one position. This sample is drawn from a study of blood T cells in healthy people across ages (dated by TCRdb to about 2015). About the full investigation: In model experiments, roughly one uniquely barcoded TCR beta cDNA molecule per two T cells was captured by template switching. To track age-related changes in TCR beta repertoire diversity, the study relied on deep sequencing normalized with unique cDNA molecular identifiers. To avoid experimental bias, donors of different ages were spread randomly across the sequencing lanes. Four age groups were formed from the donors: young (average 16 years), middle-aged (less than 40), aged (approximately 60) and long-lived (about 75). Two additional independent replicas of 1 million unique cDNA reads from the same blood draw were analyzed for two donors (one aged 18 to 29 and one aged 80 or older).

The library was prepared using 5' RACE. The reads were generated on an Illumina HiSeq 2500. A second roughly 6 to 12 cycle PCR used a sample-barcoded 5' primer and a J-beta primer mix. A template-switch 5' adaptor carrying 12 random nucleotides introduced a unique molecular identifier onto each TCR beta cDNA molecule. Each sample yielded at least 2.5 million CDR3-containing paired-end reads. First-strand cDNA synthesis was performed from all RNA using the Mint cDNA synthesis kit, with priming by a TRBC-specific oligonucleotide. All cDNA was treated with uracil-DNA glycosylase and then went through a first 18-cycle PCR with the universal primers M1SS and BC2_uni_R. Concerning the study's data processing: For normalization, 1 million high-quality reads, each with a distinct molecular identifier, were randomly selected from each sample. Reads with shared molecular identifiers were discarded instead of being binned into consensus sequences. MiTCR, with a Q25 quality threshold and the strictest error-elimination algorithm, was used for CDR3 identification, clonotype clustering and error correction. A nonparametric unseen species model with Euler transformation was used to estimate a lower bound on total TCR beta diversity. In-frame beta chains were kept once TCRdb had trimmed the public reads at Q25 with fastp and called clones with MiXCR. Every CDR3 protein is listed once, alongside the most common genes and DNA of its rows. TCRdb's processing, not the study's, gives the V and J calls here. The sample table contains around 1,500,000 distinct CDR3 sequences; only one count was recorded for about 30% of them. Together, the top ten hold roughly 8% of the sample.

The CDR3 measures 15 amino acids from cysteine to phenylalanine. The entry retains the CDR3 DNA only, 45 bases that are in frame from base 1. CDR1 and CDR2, per the germline V gene (reference sequence), are MNHEY and SMNVEV. After removal of 3 bases from V and 2 bases from J, the junction retains 4 bases not matched to a gene. General conclusions and limits of the study: The long-lived group showed more naive CD4+ T cells, fewer expanded clones and increased TCR diversity than the aged group, suggesting age selection. Estimates of total diversity based on one million sequenced T cells were considered lower bounds and underestimates. Because profiling used bulk unsorted PBMCs, naive and antigen-experienced compartments could not be compared conclusively. The CMV infection status of donors was not known, potentially confounding age-related changes in expanded clonotypes. A strong correlation was found between observed TCR beta diversity and the percentage of naive T cells measured by flow cytometry. Observed TCR beta diversity per million T cells fell roughly linearly with age, and a significant reduction was already apparent by age around 40.

The 40 or so donors, aged about 6 to 95 years, were systemically healthy Caucasian individuals from Russia. Each donor gave 9 to 10 milliliters of peripheral blood, collected into EDTA-treated Vacutainer tubes. Ficoll-Paque density-gradient centrifugation was used to isolate PBMCs, with at least 6.5 million per sample. Trizol reagent was used to extract total RNA from the PBMCs, yielding at least 5.5 micrograms per sample. For every donor, an aliquot of PBMCs went through flow cytometry to measure the percentages of naive CD45RAhigh/CD27high T cells. The TCR sequence derives from a woman in her twenties or thirties in good health. The sequence joins TRBV27 to TRBJ2-5; a stretch of 9 junction bases matches TRBD2. Sequencing was done on a sample of blood. Here is the DNA: TGTGCCAGCAGTTTTTCGCTAGCGGGGCAAGAGACCCAGTACTTC. Its coded protein is CASSFSLAGQETQYF.